This TCR beta chain emerged from a study of blood T cell repertoires in COVID-19 (dated by TCRdb to the early 2020s). Some background on the complete study: Samples from collaborators originated in the United States, Italy and Spain and spanned both the acute and convalescent phases of COVID-19. The material from the prospective study consisted of cDNA or gDNA derived from T cells, B-cell-depleted T cells, or PBMCs. Deeply sampled blood TCRbeta repertoires from subjects exposed to, actively infected with, or recovered from COVID-19 were included in the dataset. The repertoires were made available in a free public database intended to serve as a resource for research on the immune response to SARS-CoV-2. The samples were drawn from the first 160 participants of the ongoing ImmuneRACE study and from over 950 subjects provided by 6 global collaborators. Sample metadata almost always included a de-identified subject ID, COVID-19 status, age in years and sex. HLA class I and class II types, where available, came from metadata supplied by the sample provider rather than from assay-based typing. Overall study results and their limits: The quantity of clinical and demographic metadata differed by source and by participant and was supplied without curation.

One collaborating source in Seattle enrolled patients during active infection and followed them longitudinally through the course of disease. Each collaborating institution followed its own protocols to collect whole blood in K2EDTA tubes. For TCRbeta analysis, collaborator samples were shipped as frozen whole blood, as isolated PBMCs, or as DNA extracted from either sample type. V gives up 2 bases and J gives up 2 bases, and the segment between their germline ends measures 7 bases. As encoded in the germline V gene, CDR1 is SGHRS while CDR2 is YFSETQ. From the cysteine through the phenylalanine, the CDR3 covers 13 amino acids. The DNA shown is the 39-base CDR3, in frame from base 1. Note on this clone: What antigen it recognizes has not been identified. No much larger clonotype is one base removed from it; base qualities were not supplied.

TCRbeta CDR3 regions were amplified from genomic DNA by means of the immunoSEQ Assay, a bias-controlled multiplex PCR. The original pipeline was this. Within the assay, amplification of reference gene primers was used to estimate how many nucleated cells each sample contained. To quantify the absolute abundance of each unique TCRbeta CDR3 rearrangement, sequence reads were collapsed and filtered. For each sample, productive Simpson clonality was calculated as the square root of Simpson's diversity index across productive rearrangements. Sourced from immuneACCESS, this table was stored by TCRdb with only in-frame sequences that have V and J called. A share of the clones is absent; for the studies checked, an unresolved V gene accounts for under half, and the remainder has no known explanation. D and trimming come from the DNA, and the V and J calls and clone size come from that table. The sample table shows approximately 350,000 clones, and more than 80% are seen once. 3% of the sample goes to the ten largest clones.

Sequencing used peripheral blood. This TCR came from a woman aged 25-40 years with COVID-19, enrolled during active disease. The chain uses TRBV5-1 and TRBJ2-5, and possibly TRBD1, on 5 matching bases. The DNA is TGCGCCAGCAGCTTTCGACAGCAAGAGACCCAGTACTTC. It specifies CASSFRQQETQYF.